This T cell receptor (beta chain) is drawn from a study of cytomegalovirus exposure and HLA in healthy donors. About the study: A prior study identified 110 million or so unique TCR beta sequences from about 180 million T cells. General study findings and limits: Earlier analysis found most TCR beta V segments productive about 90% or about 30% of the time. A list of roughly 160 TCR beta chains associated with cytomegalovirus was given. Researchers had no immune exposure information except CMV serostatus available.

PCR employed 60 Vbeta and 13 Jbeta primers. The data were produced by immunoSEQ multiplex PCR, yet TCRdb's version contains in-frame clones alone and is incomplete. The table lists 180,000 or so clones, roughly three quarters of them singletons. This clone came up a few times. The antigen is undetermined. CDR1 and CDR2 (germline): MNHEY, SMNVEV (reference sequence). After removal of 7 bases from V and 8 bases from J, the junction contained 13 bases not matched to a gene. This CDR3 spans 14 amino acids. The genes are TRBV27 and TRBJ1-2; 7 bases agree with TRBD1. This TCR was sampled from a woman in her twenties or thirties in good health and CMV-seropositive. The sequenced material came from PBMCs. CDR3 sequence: CASNPQGVRGGYTF. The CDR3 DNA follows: TGTGCCAGCAATCCCCAGGGGGTCAGAGGGGGCTACACCTTC.